This T cell receptor beta chain was captured in a study of blood T cell repertoires in COVID-19. Per the germline V gene, CDR1 is SQVTM and CDR2 is ANQGSEA. This CDR3 spans 12 amino acids. V was clipped by 7 bases and J by 5 bases, with 12 bases between them. This clone was counted a few times. The method was immunoSEQ multiplex PCR; TCRdb's version includes in-frame clones alone and lacks a portion of them. The repertoire includes 200,000 or so clones, around nine tenths of them detected once, and about 4% sits in the top ten. The rearrangement uses TRBV29-1 and TRBJ2-1; D may be TRBD1 (6 bases). The source of this sequence is a woman under 40 who had been exposed to COVID-19. Material: PBMCs or T cells enriched from blood (not recorded which). CDR3: CSGMTGNNEQFF. The DNA of the CDR3 is TGCAGCGGGATGACAGGCAACAATGAGCAGTTCTTC.